Detailed here is one TCR beta chain. The data belong to a study of blood T cell repertoires in COVID-19. Whole-study context: The United States, Italy and Spain provided the acute and convalescent COVID-19 samples. Sources were T cells, B-cell-depleted T cells, or PBMCs; the material itself was cDNA or gDNA.

Per the authors' pipeline: It was from reference gene primer amplification that nucleated cell counts were estimated. TCRdb's copy holds only in-frame clones and misses some; the assay was immunoSEQ multiplex PCR. V, J and clone size are taken as reported in that table, and D and trimming were inferred from the DNA itself. The data hold a few hundred thousand clones, with 87% observed a single time. This CDR3 contains 16 residues. Germline V CDR1 and CDR2: SGHRS, YFSETQ. V lost 0 bases and J lost 9, with 16 bases in between. The sample consisted of peripheral blood. The chain recombines TRBV5-1 with TRBJ1-6, with D possibly matching TRBD1 (6 bases). The origin of this receptor is a woman aged 45-65 years who had recovered from COVID-19. This chain's CDR3 is CASSLDRVARTSPLHF. Here the CDR3 DNA reads TGCGCCAGCAGCTTGGACAGGGTAGCCCGAACTTCACCCCTCCACTTT.